This TCR beta chain stems from a study of blood T cell repertoires in COVID-19. Study-wide context: Whether acute or convalescent, the COVID-19 samples came from the United States, Italy and Spain. The analysed material was cDNA or gDNA that came from T cells, B-cell-depleted T cells, or PBMCs.

The CDR3 runs 13 residues. V lost 7 bases and J 3 bases, leaving 15 bases between the germline ends. Looked up from germline, CDR1 is SQVTM and CDR2 is ANQGSEA. Original analysis: For nucleated cells, counts were estimated from reference gene primer amplification. Using immunoSEQ multiplex PCR, the repertoire was profiled, and TCRdb retains in-frame clones only, with some absent. The D gene and trimming were derived from the DNA, and the V and J assignments and clone size from that table. Of 250,000 to 350,000 clones in the sample, around 88% were seen once. This chain links TRBV29-1 with TRBJ2-5; TRBD2 might be the D (6 bases). The specimen was peripheral blood. The TCR comes from a woman aged 45-59 years with acute or convalescent COVID-19. The CDR3 protein is CSALPGVKETQYF. CDR3 coding DNA: TGCAGCGCACTTCCGGGAGTGAAAGAGACCCAGTACTTC.